The clone carrying this TCR beta chain has only a few counts. Clones were sequenced by immunoSEQ multiplex PCR, and TCRdb holds only the in-frame ones, with some missing. The sample carries 80,000 to 130,000 clones, roughly nine tenths recorded once. J gave up 1 base and V 3 bases, and 6 bases lay outside the gene matches. This CDR3 is 15 amino acids long. Germline values: CDR1 GTSNPN, CDR2 SVGIG (reference sequence). This record comes from a study of T cell changes during pregnancy in multiple sclerosis. The chain uses TRBV30 and TRBJ1-1; 9 nucleotides agree with TRBD1. This material consisted of peripheral blood, taken in the second trimester of pregnancy. The source of this sequence is a female donor with multiple sclerosis, enrolled in a pregnancy study. CDR3 coding DNA: TGTGCCTGGAGCGCGGACAGGGGATGGAACACTGAAGCTTTCTTT. Its protein product is CAWSADRGWNTEAFF.